The 5 T cell receptor beta chains below all came from one sample that was sequenced in a study of T cells in Graves' hyperthyroidism and ophthalmopathy. Amplification yielded TCR beta CDR3 regions, with RNA transcripts as the source. A set of HTBI primers served as the primers for a first-round RT-PCR of the TCR CDR3. MiXCR was run by TCRdb on the multiplex PCR reads, yielding one entry per CDR3 protein. Of under 650,000 distinct CDR3 sequences in the sample, 15% to 20% were seen once. Sample: blood. Every receptor here comes from a woman aged 25 to 39 with Graves' hyperthyroidism.

This clonotype was found a few times. The V and J genes are TRBV19 and TRBJ2-5; tentative D call: TRBD1 (5 bases). Trimming removed 1 base at V and 5 bases at J, with 8 bases between. Germline V CDR1 and CDR2: LNHDA, SQIVND (reference sequence). This CDR3 has 13 amino acids. The CDR3, as DNA: TGTGCCAGTAGTATAGTAGCAGGGGAGACCCAGTACTTC. This codes for CASSIVAGETQYF. The whole variable domain, remainder taken from reference TRBV19 and TRBJ2-5, is DGGITQSPKYLFRKEGQNVTLSCEQNLNHDAMYWYRQDPGQGLRLIYYSQIVNDFQKGDIAEGYSVSREKKESFPLTVTSAQKNPTAFYLCASSIVAGETQYFGPGTRLLVL.

This clonotype was picked up a small number of times. The chain carries TRBV6-1 and TRBJ2-5; 7 nucleotides agree with TRBD1. V gave up 5 bases and J gave up 5 bases; unmatched junction bases: 17. The CDR3 runs 17 residues. Germline loops: CDR1 MNHNS, CDR2 SASEGT. CDR3 sequence: CASSWGSLRGLRETQYF. CDR3 DNA sequence: TGTGCCAGCAGTTGGGGGAGTTTAAGGGGGCTTAGGGAGACCCAGTACTTC.

A few counts support this clonotype. DNA of the CDR3: TGTGCCAGCAGCCCCACGACAGGGGACTATGGCTACACCTTC. Translating it yields CASSPTTGDYGYTF. This chain links TRBV3-1 with TRBJ1-2; TRBD1 agrees at 8 bases. The J segment lost 3 bases and the V segment lost 4 bases, leaving 4 bases of the junction unmatched. This CDR3 is built from 14 residues. Germline CDR1 is LGHDT and CDR2 is YNNKEL (reference sequence).

This clonotype was recorded many times. This chain connects TRBV30 to TRBJ2-7; 9 bases agree with TRBD1. The CDR3 contains 13 residues. Germline V gene lookup returns CDR1 GTSNPN and CDR2 SVGIG (reference sequence). Trimming cost V 2 bases and J 5 bases; bases outside gene matches: 4. CDR3 nucleotide sequence: TGTGCCTGGAGTTTTGGACAGGGGAACGAGCAGTACTTC. It is translated as CAWSFGQGNEQYF. The variable domain in full, completed from reference TRBV30 and TRBJ2-7, reads SQTIHQWPATLVQPVGSPLSLECTVEGTSNPNLYWYRQAAGRGLQLLFYSVGIGQISSEVPQNLSASRPQDRQFILSSKKLLLSDSGFYLCAWSFGQGNEQYFGPGTRLTVT.

This clonotype was found many times. This CDR3 reads CATSDPRGTVTEAFF. CDR3 coding DNA: TGTGCCACCAGTGATCCCCGCGGGACAGTTACTGAAGCTTTCTTT. V usage is TRBV24-1 and J usage is TRBJ1-1, with 7 positions matching TRBD1. This CDR3 is 15 amino acids long. Germline CDR1 and CDR2: KGHDR and SFDVKD. Trimming took 3 bases from V and 5 from J; bases not matched to a gene: 8.